What follows are 26 T cell receptor beta chains derived from one specimen sequenced in a study of T cells after yellow fever vaccination. TCRdb itself ran the 5' RACE reads through MiXCR, one entry per CDR3 protein. The table includes about 320,000 distinct CDR3 sequences, around 6.8% detected once. Source: PBMCs, taken roughly 45 days after the first yellow fever vaccination. The receptors shown here come from a man aged 18 to 35 who received the YFV17D yellow fever vaccine.

The chain carries TRBV21-1 and TRBJ2-5; the table's TRBD2 call for D was not verified on the DNA. TRBV21-1 is flagged as a pseudogene. This CDR3 contains 14 residues. CDR3 amino acids: CASSTCGVGETQYF. CDR3 coding DNA: TGTGCCAGCAGCACGTGCGGGGTGGGAGAGACCCAGTACTTC.

The chain employs TRBV5-1 and TRBJ2-1, with 11 bases matching TRBD1. This CDR3 has 15 amino acids. V dropped 4 bases and J dropped 7; count of bases not matched to a gene: 7. Germline lookup yields CDR1 SGHRS and CDR2 YFSETQ. CDR3 amino acids: CASSQGQGGGNEQFF. The CDR3 nucleotides read TGCGCCAGCAGCCAGGGACAGGGGGGAGGAAATGAGCAGTTCTTC.

The chain uses TRBV20-1 and TRBJ2-5; 12 nucleotides align to TRBD2. This CDR3 is built from 16 residues. Per germline, CDR1 DFQATT and CDR2 SNEGSKA (reference sequence). V shed 1 base, J shed 4 bases, and the junction held 7 bases outside the gene matches. The CDR3 DNA follows: TGCAGTGCTAGAGTGGCTAGCGGGGGGGCCGGAGAGACCCAGTACTTC. It translates to CSARVASGGAGETQYF.

The chain is built from TRBV7-2 and TRBJ2-1; 13 positions match TRBD2. Looked up from germline, CDR1 is SGHTA and CDR2 is FQGNSA. V lost 5 bases to trimming and J lost 9 bases; unmatched junction nucleotides: 4. The CDR3 loop spans 14 amino acids. In nucleotides, the CDR3 is TGTGCCAGCAGCCCTACTAGCGGGGGGGTTGAGCAGTTCTTC. Amino acids: CASSPTSGGVEQFF.

J is TRBJ1-5 and V is TRBV10-3; possible D gene TRBD1, 5 bases. The CDR3 contains 15 residues. CDR1 is ENHRY and CDR2 is SYGVKD in the germline V gene. The V and J ends lost 3 bases and 0 bases respectively, with 9 bases between them. The CDR3 region is CAISDGAVSNQPQHF. CDR3 DNA: TGTGCCATCAGTGATGGGGCAGTTAGCAATCAGCCCCAGCATTTT.

In this sample, this clonotype turned up a few times. V is TRBV7-8 and J is TRBJ1-3; D remains unclear. Per the germline V gene, CDR1 is SGHVS and CDR2 is FQNEAQ. The CDR3 is 13 residues long. V was pared by 5 bases and J by 5 bases, with 10 bases between. The CDR3 bases are TGTGCCAGCAGCACCGGCGGGAGAAACACCATATATTTT. It is translated as CASSTGGRNTIYF.

This clonotype was detected a few times. The chain uses TRBV4-3 and TRBJ2-5; 9 nucleotides line up with TRBD1. V was clipped by 0 bases and J by 5 bases; unmatched bases: 13. This CDR3 spans 18 amino acids. Germline CDR1 and CDR2: LGHNA and YSLEER. CDR3 DNA: TGCGCCAGCAGCCAAGATCGAGTTTCGACAGGGGGGGGTGAGACCCAGTACTTC. Residues: CASSQDRVSTGGGETQYF.

The chain carries TRBV5-1 and TRBJ2-3; 14 nucleotides align to TRBD2. Trimming cost V 3 bases and J 5 bases; bases outside gene matches: 2. Germline CDR1 and CDR2: SGHRS and YFSETQ. The CDR3 spans 15 residues. The CDR3: CASSWTSGGLDTQYF. DNA for the CDR3: TGCGCCAGCAGCTGGACTAGCGGGGGGTTAGATACGCAGTATTTT.

There are a few counts of this clonotype. The chain has TRBV12-3 or TRBV12-4 and TRBJ1-1; 8 bases fit TRBD1. The CDR3 covers 15 residues. The ends lost 0 bases at V and 8 bases at J; junction bases unmatched: 8. The CDR3 nucleotides are TGTGCCAGCAGTTTAGCCCAACGTTACAGGGGGGAAGCTTTCTTT. As protein: CASSLAQRYRGEAFF.

This clonotype has more than one count but fewer than ten. The J gene is TRBJ2-3, the V gene TRBV24-1; D is unclear. Trimming stripped 1 base from V and 0 bases from J, with 4 bases between. The CDR3 has 14 residues. CDR1 and CDR2 from the germline V gene are KGHDR and SFDVKD. CDR3 nucleotides: TGTGCCACCAGTGATTTTAAGAGCACAGATACGCAGTATTTT. Its protein product is CATSDFKSTDTQYF.

This clonotype was counted between two and nine times. The chain has TRBV9 and TRBJ2-2; maybe TRBD2 (5 bases). In germline, CDR1 is SGDLS, CDR2 YYNGEE. The CDR3 is 16 amino acids. V was pared by 3 bases and J by 3 bases, with 15 bases between. The CDR3 sequence is CASSARAPFDTGELFF. The DNA of the CDR3 is TGTGCCAGCAGCGCGAGGGCTCCCTTTGACACCGGGGAGCTGTTTTTT.

This clonotype was seen only a few times. The chain is built from TRBV9 and TRBJ1-1; 7 nucleotides agree with TRBD1. Trimming at V came to 3 bases and at J to 4 bases, leaving 9 bases not matched to a gene. Germline CDR1 reads SGDLS; CDR2 reads YYNGEE. The CDR3 covers 15 residues. The CDR3 DNA reads as TGTGCCAGCAGCGCCACGGGAGGGACAGTCACTGAAGCTTTCTTT. Its translation: CASSATGGTVTEAFF.

Worth noting for this clonotype: A read error may explain this, as a much larger clone is one base away. The CDR3 does not end in the conserved phenylalanine or tryptophan, so this is likely a read error. Because the CDR3's place on the DNA is in doubt, the DNA is left out and the CDR3 is given as listed by TCRdb. The genes are TRBV21-1 and TRBJ2-2; TRBD1 reflects the table's D call only, with no check against the DNA. TRBV21-1 counts as a pseudogene. Ends included, the CDR3 has 17 residues. The chain's CDR3 is CASSDPEEGRNTGELFS.

This clonotype has ten or more counts. The rearrangement joins TRBV20-1 to TRBJ2-4; D remains ambiguous. The germline V and J ends were trimmed by 1 base and 0 bases, with 16 bases remaining between them. This CDR3 has 17 amino acids. Germline CDR1 and CDR2: DFQATT and SNEGSKA (reference sequence). CDR3 sequence (DNA): TGCAGTGCTAGAGTTCACCCGATCGACGTAGCCAAAAACATTCAGTACTTC. It codes for CSARVHPIDVAKNIQYF.

This clonotype was observed a handful of times. This sequence joins TRBV6-5 and TRBJ2-3; 9 positions agree with TRBD1. Losses at the gene ends were 0 bases for V and 4 bases for J; bases not matched to a gene: 2. CDR1 and CDR2 from the germline V gene are MNHEY and SVGAGI. This CDR3 is built from 15 residues. CDR3 in DNA: TGTGCCAGCAGTTACTCCGGACAGGGGCCAGATACGCAGTATTTT. Protein: CASSYSGQGPDTQYF.

The table lists this clonotype with a few counts. The chain couples TRBV4-2 to TRBJ1-2; D unresolved. The CDR3 is made up of 15 amino acids. The V end lost 7 bases, the J end lost 1 base, and 16 bases lay between the germline ends. Germline CDR1 is LGHNA and CDR2 is YNFKEQ. CDR3 region: CASTPGEGFNYGYTF. CDR3 nucleotide sequence: TGTGCCAGCACCCCCGGTGAGGGTTTTAACTATGGCTACACCTTC.

The chain has TRBV3-1 and TRBJ2-1, with D uncertain. The V and J ends lost 4 bases and 0 bases respectively, with 10 bases between them. Germline V gene data show CDR1 as LGHDT and CDR2 as YNNKEL (reference sequence). The CDR3 is 15 amino acids. CDR3 amino acids: CASSPRYASYNEQFF. For the CDR3, the DNA is TGTGCCAGCAGCCCCCGGTACGCCTCCTACAATGAGCAGTTCTTC.

The chain has TRBV20-1 and TRBJ2-1; D might be TRBD2 (7 bases). The CDR3 is made up of 15 amino acids. V lost 5 bases, J lost 0 bases, and 14 bases lay in between. Germline-derived CDR1 and CDR2 are DFQATT and SNEGSKA (reference sequence). The chain's CDR3 is CSALRGAISYNEQFF. The CDR3 coding sequence is TGCAGTGCTCTCCGGGGGGCTATCTCCTACAATGAGCAGTTCTTC.

The rearrangement links TRBV11-2 to TRBJ2-7; D is perhaps TRBD2 (5 bases). Germline V gene data show CDR1 as SGHAT and CDR2 as FQNNGV. CDR3 length: 14 amino acids. V was clipped by 1 base and J by 3 bases, with 10 bases between them. DNA of the CDR3: TGTGCCAGCAGCTTAGCGGGGTTCCACTACGAGCAGTACTTC. This sequence encodes CASSLAGFHYEQYF. Variable domain in full (rest from reference TRBV11-2 and TRBJ2-7): EAGVAQSPRYKIIEKRQSVAFWCNPISGHATLYWYQQILGQGPKLLIQFQNNGVVDDSQLPKDRFSAERLKGVDSTLKIQPAKLEDSAVYLCASSLAGFHYEQYFGPGTRLTVT.

This clonotype was picked up a small number of times. V is TRBV6-2 or TRBV6-3 and J is TRBJ2-6; the D is unclear. CDR3 size: 13 residues. Between the trimmed V and J ends, which lost 8 bases and 6 bases, there was a span of 11 bases. Germline V gives CDR1 MNHEY, CDR2 SVGEGT. The CDR3 nucleotides read TGTGCCAGCTGTTGGGCGAAGGCCAACGTCCTGACTTTC. This codes for CASCWAKANVLTF.

The rearrangement uses TRBV25-1 and TRBJ2-1; tentatively, D is TRBD1 (5 bases). CDR3 length: 15 amino acids. CDR1 and CDR2 from the germline V gene are MGHDK and SYGVNS. Trimming took off 9 bases at V and 1 base at J, with 16 bases between the two ends. CDR3 sequence (DNA): TGTGCCAGACACCGACAGTCAACGTCCTACAATGAGCAGTTCTTC. It translates to CARHRQSTSYNEQFF.

In DNA, the CDR3 is TGTGCCAGCAGCCTGTCCCCCATTAGGGTCTCAAAACTGTTTTTT. Protein: CASSLSPIRVSKLFF. The chain has TRBV6-1 and TRBJ1-4; D remains ambiguous. Deletions cut 6 bases from V and 10 bases from J, with 21 bases between. Looked up from germline, CDR1 is MNHNS and CDR2 is SASEGT. The CDR3 has 15 amino acids.

Concerning this clonotype itself: Relative to the germline gene, one junction end is altered; a read error may explain this. The chain employs TRBV2 and TRBJ2-1; D is tentatively TRBD1 or TRBD2 (5 bases each). CDR3 length: 12 amino acids. Germline CDR1 and CDR2: SNHLY and FYNNEI. DNA for the CDR3: TGTGCCAGCAGTAATCAAATCCCGGGGCAGGGCTTC. It codes for CASSNQIPGQGF.

The V call is TRBV7-9, the J call TRBJ2-1; tentative D call: TRBD2 (5 bases). Germline-derived CDR1 and CDR2 are SEHNR and FQNEAQ (reference sequence). The CDR3 is 16 amino acids. Trimming left V 1 base short and J 2 bases short, with 12 bases between. The CDR3 DNA sequence: TGTGCCAGCAGCTTAGTTGGCGGGCGCCCCTACAATGAGCAGTTCTTC. It specifies CASSLVGGRPYNEQFF.

J is TRBJ2-2 and V is TRBV7-9, with D possibly called TRBD1 or TRBD2 (5 bases each). This CDR3 comprises 17 residues. CDR1 is SEHNR, CDR2 FQNEAQ, per germline (reference sequence). V shed 5 bases and J shed 3 bases, with 19 bases lying between them. The CDR3 protein is CASSPRGGGPDTGELFF. The CDR3 nucleotides read TGTGCCAGCAGCCCCCGGGGTGGGGGACCAGACACCGGGGAGCTGTTTTTT.

This clonotype was observed many times. This sequence joins TRBV2 and TRBJ2-3, with a tentative D call TRBD2 (7 bases). This CDR3 spans 15 amino acids. The ends were cut back, 3 bases at V and 0 bases at J, with 10 bases in the middle. Per germline, CDR1 SNHLY and CDR2 FYNNEI. CDR3 sequence reads: CASSDGGPSTDTQYF. CDR3 nucleotide sequence: TGTGCCAGCAGTGACGGGGGGCCCAGCACAGATACGCAGTATTTT.